This is a list of T cell receptor beta chains from one sample in a study of cytomegalovirus exposure and HLA in healthy donors. The table came from immunoSEQ multiplex PCR; TCRdb's copy has only in-frame clones and leaves some out. The table has 200,000 to 250,000 clones, around 70% seen once; the top ten hold around 2.6%. Specimen: PBMCs. These receptor sequences come from a man in his forties or fifties in good health and CMV-seropositive. Each CDR3 is given with its conserved first and last residue. D genes are given only for firm matches. Where a row states a size, it is once, few, many or the class of an expanded clone; other rows omit it.

V	D	size	J	DNA	CDR3
TRBV10-2	.	.	TRBJ2-4	TGCGCCAGCAGTGAGTCGTTGGGCGTCTCCAAAAACATTCAGTACTTC	CASSESLGVSKNIQYF
TRBV6-6	TRBD2	.	TRBJ2-3	TGTGCCAGCAGACCCCGGGGGGGCACAGATACGCAGTATTTT	CASRPRGGTDTQYF
TRBV28	TRBD1	.	TRBJ1-4	TGTGCCAGCAGCTCCGGGACAGGGATCATAACTAATGAAAAACTGTTTTTT	CASSSGTGIITNEKLFF
TRBV4-2	.	.	TRBJ2-1	TGTGCCAGCAGCCACGGACTTGTGAGCTCCTACAATGAGCAGTTCTTC	CASSHGLVSSYNEQFF
TRBV28	TRBD2	.	TRBJ2-3	TGTGCCAGCAGTCAGCGGGGGGTCACAGATACGCAGTATTTT	CASSQRGVTDTQYF
TRBV5-4	.	.	TRBJ2-3	TGTGCCAGCAGCTTGCGGGGGTTCACAGATACGCAGTATTTT	CASSLRGFTDTQYF
TRBV6-5	TRBD1	.	TRBJ1-1	TGTGCCAGCAGCCCCGGGACAGTGAACACTGAAGCTTTCTTT	CASSPGTVNTEAFF
TRBV12-5	TRBD1	.	TRBJ1-1	TGTGCTAGTGGTCCGGGACAGGACACTGAAGCTTTCTTT	CASGPGQDTEAFF
TRBV29-1	.	.	TRBJ2-7	TGCAGCGCCTCGGCGGGGGCTTTTGAGCAGTACTTC	CSASAGAFEQYF
TRBV10-3	TRBD1	.	TRBJ1-1	TGTGCCTCACAGGGGGGTGCCACTGAAGCTTTCTTT	CASQGGATEAFF
TRBV7-3	TRBD1	.	TRBJ1-1	TGTGCCAGCAGCTTATCAGGGACAGGGACTACTGAAGCTTTCTTT	CASSLSGTGTTEAFF
TRBV29-1	.	few	TRBJ2-7	TGCAGCGTTGCCCTCCGGGGAAGGACCTACGAGCAGTACTTC	CSVALRGRTYEQYF
TRBV9	TRBD2	.	TRBJ2-2	TGTGCCAGCAGCAAGCGGGGGGGCCAGGACACCGGGGAGCTGTTTTTT	CASSKRGGQDTGELFF
TRBV12-2	.	.	TRBJ2-3	TGTGCAAGTCGCTTAGCGTTCGACTGCACAGATACGCAGTATTTT	CASRLAFDCTDTQYF
TRBV4-1	.	few	TRBJ2-3	TGCGCCAGCAGCCAAGAGAGGCCTAGAGGTACGCAGTATTTT	CASSQERPRGTQYF
TRBV27	TRBD1	.	TRBJ2-6	TGTGCCAGCAGTTTAAGAAGGACAGGGGGCTCTGGGGCCAACGTCCTGACTTTC	CASSLRRTGGSGANVLTF
TRBV6-5	TRBD1	.	TRBJ2-1	TGTGCCAGCAACCCTCCGGGACAGATCGATGAGCAGTTCTTC	CASNPPGQIDEQFF
TRBV19	TRBD1	.	TRBJ2-5	TGTGCCAGTAGTATAGGTAGGACAGGGCTCCAAGAGACCCAGTACTTC	CASSIGRTGLQETQYF
TRBV6-5	TRBD1	.	TRBJ1-3	TGTGCCAGCAGTTCTCCCGGGACAGGGGATGGAAACACCATATATTTT	CASSSPGTGDGNTIYF